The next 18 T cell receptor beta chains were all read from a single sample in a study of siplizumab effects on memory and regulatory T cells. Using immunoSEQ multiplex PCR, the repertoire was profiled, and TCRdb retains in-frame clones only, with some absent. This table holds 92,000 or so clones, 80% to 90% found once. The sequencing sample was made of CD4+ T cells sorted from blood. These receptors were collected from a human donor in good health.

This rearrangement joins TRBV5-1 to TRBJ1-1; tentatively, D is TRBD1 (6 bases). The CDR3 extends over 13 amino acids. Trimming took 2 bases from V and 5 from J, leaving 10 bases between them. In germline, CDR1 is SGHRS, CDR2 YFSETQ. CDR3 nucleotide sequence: TGCGCCAGCAGCTTCGGGGGGCAAACTGAAGCTTTCTTT. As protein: CASSFGGQTEAFF.

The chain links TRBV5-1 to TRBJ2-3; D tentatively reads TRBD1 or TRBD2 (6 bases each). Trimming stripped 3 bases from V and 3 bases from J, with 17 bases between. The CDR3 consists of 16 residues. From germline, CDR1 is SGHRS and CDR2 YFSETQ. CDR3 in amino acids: CASSSGGASLTDTQYF. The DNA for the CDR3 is TGCGCCAGCAGCTCCGGGGGCGCCAGTCTTACAGATACGCAGTATTTT.

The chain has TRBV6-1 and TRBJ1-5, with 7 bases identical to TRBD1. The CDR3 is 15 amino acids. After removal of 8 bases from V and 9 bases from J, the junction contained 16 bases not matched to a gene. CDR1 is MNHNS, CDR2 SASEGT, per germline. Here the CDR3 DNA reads TGTGCCAGCGGAAAAGGACAGGAGATAATCATGCCCCAGCATTTT. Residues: CASGKGQEIIMPQHF.

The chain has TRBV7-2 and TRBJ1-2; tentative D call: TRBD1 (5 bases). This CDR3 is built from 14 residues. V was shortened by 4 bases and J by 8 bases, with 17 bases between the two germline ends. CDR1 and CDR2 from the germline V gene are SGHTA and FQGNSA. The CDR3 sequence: CASSYGTLLGGYTF. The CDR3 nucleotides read TGTGCCAGCAGCTATGGGACCCTTCTAGGGGGCTACACCTTC.

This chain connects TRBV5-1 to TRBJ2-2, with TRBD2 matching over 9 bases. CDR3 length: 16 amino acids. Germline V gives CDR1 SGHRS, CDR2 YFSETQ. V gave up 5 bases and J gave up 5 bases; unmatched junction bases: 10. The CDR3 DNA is TGCGCCAGCAGACCAGCTGTAGCGGGAGAAACCGGGGAGCTGTTTTTT. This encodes CASRPAVAGETGELFF.

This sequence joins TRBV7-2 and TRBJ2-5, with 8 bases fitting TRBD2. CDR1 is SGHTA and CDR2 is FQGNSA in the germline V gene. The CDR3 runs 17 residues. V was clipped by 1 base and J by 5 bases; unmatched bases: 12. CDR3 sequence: CASSLEPAGAFRETQYF. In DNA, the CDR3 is TGTGCCAGCAGCTTAGAGCCAGCGGGAGCATTTCGGGAGACCCAGTACTTC.

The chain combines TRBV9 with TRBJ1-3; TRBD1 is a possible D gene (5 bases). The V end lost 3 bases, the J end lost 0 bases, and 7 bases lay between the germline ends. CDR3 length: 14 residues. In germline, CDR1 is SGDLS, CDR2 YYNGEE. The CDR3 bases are TGTGCCAGCAGCGACAGGAGCTCTGGAAACACCATATATTTT. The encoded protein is CASSDRSSGNTIYF.

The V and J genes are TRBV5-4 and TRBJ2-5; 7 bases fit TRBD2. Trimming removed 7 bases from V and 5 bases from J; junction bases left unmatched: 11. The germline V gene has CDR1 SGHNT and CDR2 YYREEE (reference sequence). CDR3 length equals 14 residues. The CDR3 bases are TGTGCCAGCGGATTGGGGAGGGCGCAGGAGACCCAGTACTTC. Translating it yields CASGLGRAQETQYF.

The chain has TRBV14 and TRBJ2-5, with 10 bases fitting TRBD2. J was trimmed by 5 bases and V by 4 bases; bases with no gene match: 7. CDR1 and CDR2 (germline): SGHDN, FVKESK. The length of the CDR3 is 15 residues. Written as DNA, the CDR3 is TGTGCCAGCAGCCCAAGCGGGAGGGCGATGGAGACCCAGTACTTC. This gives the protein CASSPSGRAMETQYF.

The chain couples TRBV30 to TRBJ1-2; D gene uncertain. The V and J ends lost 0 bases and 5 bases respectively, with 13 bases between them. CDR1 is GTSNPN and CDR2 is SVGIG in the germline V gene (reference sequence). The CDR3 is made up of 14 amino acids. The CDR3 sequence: CAWSVPAPMYGYTF. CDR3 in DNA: TGTGCCTGGAGTGTACCGGCACCGATGTATGGCTACACCTTC.

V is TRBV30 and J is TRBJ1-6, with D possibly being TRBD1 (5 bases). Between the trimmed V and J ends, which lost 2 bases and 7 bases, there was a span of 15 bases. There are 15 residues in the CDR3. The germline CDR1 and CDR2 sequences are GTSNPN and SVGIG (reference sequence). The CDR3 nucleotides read TGTGCCTGGAGTCAGGAGGGGCGGTGGAATTCACCCCTCCACTTT. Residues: CAWSQEGRWNSPLHF.

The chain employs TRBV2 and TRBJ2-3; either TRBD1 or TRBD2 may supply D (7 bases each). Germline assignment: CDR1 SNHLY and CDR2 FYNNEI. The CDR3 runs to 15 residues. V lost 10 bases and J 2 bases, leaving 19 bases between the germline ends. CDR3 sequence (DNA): TGTGCCACAGGGAGGGGGCGCGGGGACACAGATACGCAGTATTTT. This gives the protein CATGRGRGDTDTQYF.

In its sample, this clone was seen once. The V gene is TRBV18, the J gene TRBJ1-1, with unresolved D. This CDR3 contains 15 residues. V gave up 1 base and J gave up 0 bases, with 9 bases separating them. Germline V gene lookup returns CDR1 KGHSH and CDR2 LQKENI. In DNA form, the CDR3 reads TGTGCCAGCTCACCACTGATAGGACTGAACACTGAAGCTTTCTTT. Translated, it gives CASSPLIGLNTEAFF.

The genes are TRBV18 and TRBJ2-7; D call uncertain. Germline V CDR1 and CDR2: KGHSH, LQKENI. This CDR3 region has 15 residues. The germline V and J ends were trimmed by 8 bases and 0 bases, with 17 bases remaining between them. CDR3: CASAIQPIDSYEQYF. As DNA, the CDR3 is TGTGCCAGCGCGATTCAGCCTATAGACTCCTACGAGCAGTACTTC. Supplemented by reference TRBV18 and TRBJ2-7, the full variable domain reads NAGVMQNPRHLVRRRGQEARLRCSPMKGHSHVYWYRQLPEEGLKFMVYLQKENIIDESGMPKERFSAEFPKEGPSILRIQQVVRGDSAAYFCASAIQPIDSYEQYFGPGTRLTVT.

The chain's CDR3 is CASSYSDLAGGGTQYF. The DNA for the CDR3 is TGTGCCAGCAGTTATTCCGACTTAGCGGGAGGGGGGACCCAGTACTTC. The V and J genes are TRBV6-6 and TRBJ2-5; 11 bases agree with TRBD2. Germline values: CDR1 MNHNY, CDR2 SVGAGI (reference sequence). The V segment lost 3 bases and the J segment 7 bases; nucleotides outside the gene matches: 10. The length of the CDR3 is 16 residues.

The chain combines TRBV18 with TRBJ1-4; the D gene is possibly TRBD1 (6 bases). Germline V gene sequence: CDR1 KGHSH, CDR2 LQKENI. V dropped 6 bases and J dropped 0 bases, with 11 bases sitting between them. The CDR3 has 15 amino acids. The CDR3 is CASSPRGATNEKLFF. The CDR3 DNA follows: TGTGCCAGCTCCCCCAGGGGTGCAACTAATGAAAAACTGTTTTTT.

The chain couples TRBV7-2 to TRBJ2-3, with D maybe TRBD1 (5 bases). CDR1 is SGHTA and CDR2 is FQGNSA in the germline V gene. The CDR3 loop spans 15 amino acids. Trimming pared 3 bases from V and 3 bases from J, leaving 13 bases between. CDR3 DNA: TGTGCCAGCAGCTTGCGCGGCCAGGGAACAGATACGCAGTATTTT. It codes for CASSLRGQGTDTQYF.

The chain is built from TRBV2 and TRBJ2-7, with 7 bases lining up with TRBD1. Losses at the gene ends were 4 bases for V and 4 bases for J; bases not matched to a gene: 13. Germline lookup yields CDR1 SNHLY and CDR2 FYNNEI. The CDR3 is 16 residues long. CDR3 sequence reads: CASSVSPGQVSYEQYF. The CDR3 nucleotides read TGTGCCAGCAGTGTAAGCCCAGGACAGGTTTCGTACGAGCAGTACTTC.